Shown below are 6 T cell receptor beta chains from a single sample sequenced in a study of shared clonotypes between healthy human individuals. Assay used: immunoSEQ multiplex PCR; TCRdb lists only in-frame clones, some missing. The table records 450,000 to 650,000 clones, around 78% of them present only once. Sequencing was done on a sample of PBMCs. These receptors were taken from a woman in her 40s in good health. Some clones in this sample may be carry-over from other donors' samples.

The J gene is TRBJ2-5, the V gene TRBV10-3; 15 positions match TRBD2. Unmatched junction bases numbered 7, after V lost 6 bases and J lost 5 bases. Germline V gene data show CDR1 as ENHRY and CDR2 as SYGVKD. The CDR3 has 16 residues. The CDR3 spells CAISSGTSGRSETQYF. In DNA form, the CDR3 reads TGTGCCATCAGCTCCGGGACTAGCGGGAGGTCGGAGACCCAGTACTTC.

There are a few counts of this clone. The chain employs TRBV7-8 and TRBJ2-1; TRBD2 matches at 10 bases. The CDR3 runs to 18 residues. Trimming at V came to 2 bases and at J to 2 bases, leaving 9 bases not matched to a gene. Germline V lookup: CDR1 SGHVS, CDR2 FQNEAQ. This CDR3 reads CASSLLPSGSLAYNEQFF. The CDR3 bases are TGTGCCAGCAGCTTACTTCCTAGCGGGAGCCTCGCCTACAATGAGCAGTTCTTC.

This clone was seen only once. This chain uses TRBV30 with TRBJ1-1; no clear D. CDR1 is GTSNPN and CDR2 is SVGIG in the germline V gene (reference sequence). Between the trimmed V and J ends, which lost 4 bases and 4 bases, there was a span of 13 bases. The CDR3 is made up of 13 amino acids. The CDR3 spells CAWTEGSVTEAFF. CDR3 DNA: TGTGCCTGGACGGAGGGTAGCGTCACTGAAGCTTTCTTT.

The chain employs TRBV2 and TRBJ2-5, with D unclear. Germline lookup yields CDR1 SNHLY and CDR2 FYNNEI. The CDR3 length is 14 residues. Between the trimmed V and J ends, which lost 6 bases and 4 bases, there was a span of 15 bases. The DNA for the CDR3 is TGTGCCAGCAGCAGACAACTCTCCCCAGAGACCCAGTACTTC. Translating gives CASSRQLSPETQYF.

As concerns this clone: This is likely an artifact of a read error, given a far larger clone one base away. Other DNA sequences from this sample encode an identical CDR3 as well. The rearrangement uses TRBV2 and TRBJ1-3; the D is unclear. Per germline, CDR1 SNHLY and CDR2 FYNNEI. The CDR3 consists of 15 residues. The CDR3 sequence: CASSSRPSSGNTIYF. The CDR3 region has the DNA TGTGCCAGCTCGTCCAGGCCCTCCTCTGGGAACACCATATATTTT.

This chain connects TRBV29-1 to TRBJ2-7, with no clear D. This CDR3 has 11 amino acids. Trimming stripped 1 base from V and 5 bases from J, with 6 bases between. The germline V gene encodes CDR1 SQVTM and CDR2 ANQGSEA. CDR3 residues: CSVEVAHEQYF. For the CDR3, the DNA is TGCAGCGTTGAAGTTGCCCACGAGCAGTACTTC.